The 30 T cell receptor beta chains below all came from one sample that was sequenced in a study of cytomegalovirus exposure and HLA in healthy donors. Use of 60 Vbeta and 13 Jbeta primers characterized the PCR. Profiling relied on immunoSEQ multiplex PCR, and the TCRdb table lists in-frame clones only, not all of them. The sample has approximately 140,000 clones, 82% seen once. Material: PBMCs. Receptors originate from a man aged 18 to 30 in good health and CMV-seropositive.

The V call is TRBV7-9, the J call TRBJ2-7; D is ambiguous. The germline V gene has CDR1 SEHNR and CDR2 FQNEAQ (reference sequence). There are 13 residues in the CDR3. Between the trimmed V and J ends, which lost 3 bases and 1 base, there was a span of 7 bases. The CDR3 loop is CASSFTASYEQYF. The DNA of the CDR3 is TGTGCCAGCAGCTTTACAGCTTCCTACGAGCAGTACTTC.

The chain recombines TRBV27 with TRBJ2-7, with a weak D call TRBD2 (6 bases). Deletions cut 5 bases from V and 3 bases from J, with 17 bases between. Germline V gene data show CDR1 as MNHEY and CDR2 as SMNVEV (reference sequence). This CDR3 is built from 15 residues. The CDR3, as DNA: TGTGCCAGCAGTGGCATTGGGGGGTTGGACTACGAGCAGTACTTC. Translation gives CASSGIGGLDYEQYF.

The chain uses TRBV28 and TRBJ1-4; D might be TRBD1 (6 bases). CDR3 size: 15 residues. Germline lookup yields CDR1 MDHEN and CDR2 SYDVKM. Trimming took off 2 bases at V and 10 bases at J, with 17 bases between the two ends. The CDR3 here is CASSLNRVRNGKLFF. The CDR3 DNA sequence: TGTGCCAGCAGTTTAAACAGGGTCAGAAACGGAAAACTGTTTTTT.

The CDR3 sequence: CSVEDGQAYNEKLFF. The CDR3, as DNA: TGCAGCGTTGAAGATGGACAGGCTTATAATGAAAAACTGTTTTTT. The chain is built from TRBV29-1 and TRBJ1-4; the match to TRBD1 covers 7 bases. Germline CDR1 and CDR2: SQVTM and ANQGSEA. With 0 bases clipped from V and 4 bases from J, the junction kept 5 bases outside the gene matches. The CDR3 consists of 15 residues.

The chain employs TRBV5-4 and TRBJ1-2; 8 positions match TRBD1. After removal of 4 bases from V and 4 bases from J, the junction contained 9 bases not matched to a gene. This CDR3 is 15 amino acids long. CDR1 is SGHNT and CDR2 is YYREEE in the germline V gene (reference sequence). DNA of the CDR3: TGTGCCAGCAGCGGTCCCAGGGGGCGTCTCTATGGCTACACCTTC. It encodes CASSGPRGRLYGYTF.

The gene calls are TRBV29-1 and TRBJ1-6; D gene ambiguous. This CDR3 contains 13 residues. The germline V gene has CDR1 SQVTM and CDR2 ANQGSEA. Trimming took 4 bases from V and 5 from J, leaving 9 bases between them. CDR3 residues: CSVAPGDNSPLHF. DNA of the CDR3: TGCAGCGTTGCCCCCGGGGATAATTCACCCCTCCACTTT.

This chain connects TRBV29-1 to TRBJ2-2; possible D gene TRBD1, 5 bases. Trimming cost V 7 bases and J 0 bases, with 15 bases left between them. The germline V gene encodes CDR1 SQVTM and CDR2 ANQGSEA. The CDR3 has 15 amino acids. CDR3 sequence (DNA): TGCAGCGCCCTGTCCAGGGTCTCGAACACCGGGGAGCTGTTTTTT. Its protein is CSALSRVSNTGELFF.

The CDR3 reads CASREPRASGKLFF. The CDR3 coding sequence is TGTGCCAGCAGGGAACCGCGGGCCTCAGGAAAACTGTTTTTT. The chain couples TRBV2 to TRBJ1-4; D gene uncertain. Germline lookup yields CDR1 SNHLY and CDR2 FYNNEI. Between the trimmed V and J ends, which lost 6 bases and 10 bases, there was a span of 18 bases. The CDR3 has 14 amino acids.

The V and J genes are TRBV6-1 and TRBJ1-1; D unclear. V lost 5 bases and J 8 bases, leaving 12 bases between the germline ends. This CDR3 has 12 amino acids. Germline V lookup: CDR1 MNHNS, CDR2 SASEGT. The DNA of the CDR3 is TGTGCCAGCAGTAAAGAACGGGTCGAAGCTTTCTTT. Amino acids: CASSKERVEAFF.

The chain carries TRBV7-9 and TRBJ2-1; the D is unclear. V dropped 1 base and J dropped 7 bases, with 14 bases sitting between them. Germline V gene sequence: CDR1 SEHNR, CDR2 FQNEAQ (reference sequence). CDR3 size: 15 residues. In DNA form, the CDR3 reads TGTGCCAGCAGCTTAGAGCGCCATTCGAGGAATGAGCAGTTCTTC. As protein: CASSLERHSRNEQFF.

The V call is TRBV30, the J call TRBJ2-6; D unclear. Germline V gives CDR1 GTSNPN, CDR2 SVGIG (reference sequence). V was shortened by 5 bases and J by 0 bases, with 8 bases between the two germline ends. The CDR3 loop spans 14 amino acids. The CDR3, as DNA: TGTGCCTGGGATCCGGGCTCTGGGGCCAACGTCCTGACTTTC. The encoded protein is CAWDPGSGANVLTF.

J is TRBJ2-5 and V is TRBV5-6; D ambiguous. The V gene lost 2 bases and the J gene lost 5 bases, with 4 bases spanning the gap. The CDR3 is 11 amino acids. CDR1 SGHDT and CDR2 YYEEEE come from the germline V gene. CDR3 region: CASSLAETQYF. The CDR3 nucleotides read TGTGCCAGCAGCTTAGCGGAGACCCAGTACTTC.

This clone was counted once. V gene TRBV7-3 combines with J gene TRBJ2-1; 8 nucleotides agree with TRBD2. Trimming at V came to 6 bases and at J to 8 bases, leaving 15 bases not matched to a gene. CDR3 size: 16 residues. The germline gives CDR1 SGHTA, CDR2 FQGTGA. CDR3 residues: CASRREASGWGDEQFF. CDR3 bases: TGTGCCAGCAGGAGGGAGGCTAGCGGGTGGGGCGATGAGCAGTTCTTC.

CDR3 sequence reads: CASSLGDGQGRTEAFF. The CDR3 region has the DNA TGTGCCAGCAGTTTGGGGGATGGCCAGGGGCGGACTGAAGCTTTCTTT. The rearrangement joins TRBV28 to TRBJ1-1; possibly TRBD1 for D (6 bases). There are 16 residues in the CDR3. Trimming took off 3 bases at V and 5 bases at J, with 19 bases between the two ends. Germline values: CDR1 MDHEN, CDR2 SYDVKM.

The V gene is TRBV13, the J gene TRBJ2-2; no definite D call. The CDR3 has 18 residues. V was shortened by 4 bases and J by 4 bases, with 22 bases between the two germline ends. CDR1 and CDR2 from the germline V gene are PRHDT and FYEKMQ (reference sequence). In nucleotides, the CDR3 is TGTGCCAGCAGCTCCGGAACACCTGGAGCACCCGGCACCGGGGAGCTGTTTTTT. Protein: CASSSGTPGAPGTGELFF. The variable domain in full, completed from reference TRBV13 and TRBJ2-2, reads AAGVIQSPRHLIKEKRETATLKCYPIPRHDTVYWYQQGPGQDPQFLISFYEKMQSDKGSIPDRFSAQQFSDYHSELNMSSLELGDSALYFCASSSGTPGAPGTGELFFGEGSRLTVL.

The gene calls are TRBV6-5 and TRBJ2-1; 7 nucleotides match TRBD2. The ends lost 4 bases at V and 7 bases at J; junction bases unmatched: 13. The CDR3 covers 16 residues. CDR1 and CDR2 (germline): MNHEY, SVGAGI. The CDR3 protein is CASSSRLREIGNEQFF. DNA for the CDR3: TGTGCCAGCAGTTCCCGCCTGCGGGAGATTGGAAATGAGCAGTTCTTC.

This rearrangement joins TRBV11-2 to TRBJ2-2, with a weak D call TRBD1 (8 bases). The V end lost 5 bases, the J end lost 6 bases, and 19 bases lay between the germline ends. The CDR3 runs to 16 residues. Germline-derived CDR1 and CDR2 are SGHAT and FQNNGV. The CDR3 DNA reads as TGTGCCAGCAGCCCCGGGAACAGGGGGGGGGCCGGGGAGCTGTTTTTT. It encodes CASSPGNRGGAGELFF.

The chain is built from TRBV2 and TRBJ2-2; TRBD1 might be the D (6 bases). The CDR3 runs to 15 residues. The germline V gene has CDR1 SNHLY and CDR2 FYNNEI. Trimming cost V 4 bases and J 4 bases, with 13 bases left between them. The CDR3 protein is CASSVSGTSTGELFF. The CDR3, as DNA: TGTGCCAGCAGTGTATCCGGGACAAGCACCGGGGAGCTGTTTTTT. The variable domain in full, with the rest retrieved from reference TRBV2 and TRBJ2-2, is EPEVTQTPSHQVTQMGQEVILRCVPISNHLYFYWYRQILGQKVEFLVSFYNNEISEKSEIFDDQFSVERPDGSNFTLKIRSTKLEDSAMYFCASSVSGTSTGELFFGEGSRLTVL.

V is TRBV5-1 and J is TRBJ2-7, with D perhaps matching TRBD1 (5 bases). V gave up 0 bases and J gave up 6 bases, with 16 bases separating them. Germline V gene lookup returns CDR1 SGHRS and CDR2 YFSETQ. The CDR3 runs to 15 residues. This CDR3 is CASSLVAGSRSEQYF. The CDR3 DNA follows: TGCGCCAGCAGCTTGGTGGCAGGGTCTCGCTCCGAGCAGTACTTC.

The chain recombines TRBV6-5 with TRBJ2-3; D might be TRBD1 (7 bases). CDR1 and CDR2 (germline): MNHEY, SVGAGI. The CDR3 consists of 13 residues. Between the trimmed V and J ends, which lost 2 bases and 8 bases, there was a span of 11 bases. The CDR3 DNA reads as TGTGCCAGCAGTTACGATCAGGGGGGTACGCAGTATTTT. Translating gives CASSYDQGGTQYF.

This chain connects TRBV9 to TRBJ2-3; D not certain. The CDR3 is made up of 12 amino acids. Germline lookup yields CDR1 SGDLS and CDR2 YYNGEE. The V gene lost 4 bases and the J gene lost 6 bases, with 9 bases spanning the gap. In DNA form, the CDR3 reads TGTGCCAGCAGCTCCGGTCGGGATACGCAGTATTTT. Amino acids: CASSSGRDTQYF.

This clone was seen only once. The V and J genes are TRBV28 and TRBJ2-6; D not resolved. CDR1 is MDHEN and CDR2 is SYDVKM in the germline V gene. The CDR3 consists of 17 residues. V was shortened by 5 bases and J by 5 bases, with 19 bases between the two germline ends. The CDR3 bases are TGTGCCAGCAGTACTAACTTCATGCAGATGAGGGCCAACGTCCTGACTTTC. Protein product: CASSTNFMQMRANVLTF.

This chain uses TRBV18 with TRBJ1-4, with TRBD1 matching 9 bases. There are 19 residues in the CDR3. The junction had 14 bases not matched to a gene; V was cut back by 5 bases and J by 1 base. Germline V gene lookup returns CDR1 KGHSH and CDR2 LQKENI. The CDR3, as DNA: TGTGCCAGCTCAGCGCGCGAGCCATTGGGACAGGGAACTAATGAAAAACTGTTTTTT. Amino acid sequence: CASSAREPLGQGTNEKLFF.

A few counts support this clone. The chain links TRBV6-1 to TRBJ2-1; no clear D gene. The V and J ends lost 3 bases and 9 bases respectively, with 12 bases between them. The CDR3 is made up of 13 amino acids. Germline V gene sequence: CDR1 MNHNS, CDR2 SASEGT. The CDR3 DNA follows: TGTGCCAGCAGTGAGTTGAAACTAACTGAGCAGTTCTTC. Residues: CASSELKLTEQFF.

The gene calls are TRBV29-1 and TRBJ2-1; D is possibly TRBD2 (6 bases). V was clipped by 7 bases and J by 2 bases, with 9 bases between them. The V gene's germline CDR1 is SQVTM and CDR2 ANQGSEA. This CDR3 has 12 residues. CDR3 sequence (DNA): TGCAGCGCCGGGAGTACCTACAATGAGCAGTTCTTC. It specifies CSAGSTYNEQFF.

The CDR3 DNA reads TGCGCCAGCAGCTTGGCTGTAGGAGCTATCCAAGAGACCCAGTACTTC. Translating it yields CASSLAVGAIQETQYF. The chain is built from TRBV5-1 and TRBJ2-5; D not resolved. Trimming took 0 bases from V and 1 from J, leaving 13 bases between them. The CDR3 is 16 amino acids. The germline V gene encodes CDR1 SGHRS and CDR2 YFSETQ.

The J gene is TRBJ1-2, the V gene TRBV5-8; 7 bases match TRBD1. This CDR3 comprises 14 residues. Germline assignment: CDR1 SGHTS and CDR2 YDEGEE. Germline trimming cut 3 bases from V and 6 bases from J; bases unmatched to any gene: 8. CDR3 protein: CASSWGQPSDGYTF. The CDR3 region has the DNA TGTGCCAGCAGCTGGGGACAGCCCTCTGATGGCTACACCTTC.

This clone was counted only a few times. The V gene is TRBV27, the J gene TRBJ1-1; D unresolved. This CDR3 region has 12 residues. V was pared by 6 bases and J by 0 bases, with 5 bases between. CDR1 and CDR2 from the germline V gene are MNHEY and SMNVEV (reference sequence). CDR3 sequence: CASSQMNTEAFF. The DNA of the CDR3 is TGTGCCAGCAGCCAGATGAACACTGAAGCTTTCTTT.

The chain uses TRBV5-1 and TRBJ2-2; tentative D call: TRBD1 (6 bases). Trimming cost V 0 bases and J 2 bases, with 11 bases left between them. The CDR3 runs to 16 residues. Germline lookup yields CDR1 SGHRS and CDR2 YFSETQ. The CDR3 sequence is CASSLGIGTNTGELFF. CDR3 coding DNA: TGCGCCAGCAGCTTGGGAATAGGGACAAACACCGGGGAGCTGTTTTTT.

The rearrangement uses TRBV6-1 and TRBJ2-7, with 11 bases identical to TRBD2. V was pared by 4 bases and J by 3 bases, with 2 bases of the junction left unmatched. The CDR3 extends over 14 amino acids. Germline V gene lookup returns CDR1 MNHNS and CDR2 SASEGT. For the CDR3, the DNA is TGTGCCAGCAGTGGCGGGACTAGCGGCTACGAGCAGTACTTC. Translation gives CASSGGTSGYEQYF.